Sequencing of this T cell receptor beta chain was carried out in a study of control samples from healthy donors and cancer patients. Data came from immunoSEQ multiplex PCR; TCRdb stores just in-frame clones and leaves some out. The sample has 13,000 to 15,000 clones; 60% to 80% are singletons. Germline-derived CDR1 and CDR2 are SGHAT and FQNNGV. The CDR3 spans 16 residues. V lost 1 base, J lost 9 bases, and 10 bases stayed unmatched. The sample taken for sequencing was formalin-fixed, paraffin-embedded tissue. The source is a female donor with lung cancer. The chain carries TRBV11-2 and TRBJ2-1, with 9 positions matching TRBD2. DNA for the CDR3: TGTGCCAGCAGCTTAGCCTGGGCGGGGGGGCCTGGTGAGCAGTTCTTC. Amino acids: CASSLAWAGGPGEQFF.